This T cell receptor delta chain came from a study of Vδ1+ human thymocytes (dated by TCRdb to between 2017 and 2018). Regarding the research as a whole: As a data resource, the study described the mRNA-level TRG and TRD CDR3 repertoires found in highly purified Vdelta1+ thymocytes taken from young children. Earlier work had validated the multiplex-based CDR3 amplicon strategy against 5'RACE-based methods for generating CDR3 amplicons.

A note on this clone: Its recognized antigen is unknown. No much larger clone exists at a distance of one base, and base qualities are not known.

RNA extraction was carried out with the RNeasy mini kit, and reverse transcription was then done using Superscript III. To generate the CDR3 amplicons, a multiplex PCR was run using pooled V-gene forward primers together with a constant-region reverse primer that carried Illumina adaptor overhangs. After gel purification, amplicons were indexed with Nextera index primers over about 8 extra PCR cycles and were then purified with AMPure XP beads. Libraries were sequenced on an Illumina MiSeq with paired-end 250 bp reads, dual indexing and around 19% PhiX spike-in. Regarding the original processing steps: FastQC was used to quality check the reads, while ea-utils fastq-join merged the TRG read pairs. Sequences were annotated with IMGT/HighV-QUEST, keeping only productive sequences with unambiguous V-gene assignment; clonotypes were defined by identical CDR3 sequence. VDJtools 1.1.1, tcR 2.2.3, Treemap and vegan Shannon diversity in R 3.4.4 were used for downstream analysis. TCRdb called clones anew from the public reads via CATT; matching DNA rows were later pooled. Here the V and J calls rest on TCRdb's processing, not on the authors' analysis. This sample gives 70,000 or so delta-chain clones in total; approximately 37% of them show up just once. Together, the top ten hold approximately 0.25% of the sample.

Beyond this particular receptor, the publication reports: No clustering by age or sex was observed, so analyses did not stratify donors by these variables. The authors advised highly purified populations and single-cell validation, since unexpected Vdelta2 sequences could cause misinterpretation of bulk repertoire data. Even though sort purity was high, approximately 21% of thymic TRD sequences were Vdelta2 (and few were Vdelta3), which was not the case for the peripheral blood Vdelta1+ controls. Unlike the oligoclonal repertoires in peripheral blood, the thymic TRG and TRD repertoires appeared highly polyclonal, with Gaussian CDR3 length distributions. Many TRG clonotypes were shared between donors (up to roughly 7x10^3), whereas TRD repertoires were essentially private (max roughly 120 shared).

For this chain, trimming is 1 base at the V end and 2 bases at the J end, and the number of junction bases without a gene match is 3. Its CDR3 holds 17 amino acids, cysteine through phenylalanine. Just CDR3 DNA is preserved here, 51 bases in frame from base 1. The germline V gene encodes CDR1 GEAIGNYY and CDR2 EKD. Thymic samples were depleted of alphabeta T cells, then CD3+ TCRVdelta1+ TCRVdelta2- thymocytes were FACS-sorted. Sorted Vdelta1+ thymocyte purity ranged from about 96% to 99.6%. The thymic specimens were obtained from 8 paediatric patients who were undergoing corrective cardiac surgery and ranged in age from about 5 days to 16 months. Thymic tissue was dispersed, and mononuclear cells were isolated on a Histopaque-1077 density gradient. Staining used anti-TCRVdelta1 clone TS8.2, anti-TCRVdelta2 clone B6, anti-CD3 clone HIT3a and anti-TCRalphabeta clone IP26 antibodies.

The V gene is TRDV2 and the J gene is TRDJ3; 8 central bases correspond to TRDD3. Source material: Vdelta1+ gamma-delta thymocytes from the thymus. Interpreted using the paper, the cell subset or site label stands for: FACS-sorted CD3+ TCRalphabeta- TCRVdelta1+ TCRVdelta2- thymocytes. The sequence came from a boy in the first two years of life who had congenital heart surgery. CDR3 region: CACDTMGDPWDTRQMFF. The base sequence is TGTGCCTGTGACACTATGGGGGATCCCTGGGACACCCGACAGATGTTTTTC.